These 16 T cell receptor beta chains originate from one sample sequenced in a study of OX40 agonist ivuxolimab in advanced cancers. Sequenced by immunoSEQ multiplex PCR; TCRdb stores in-frame clones only, minus some. The sample has nearly 50,000 clones, roughly three quarters seen once; the top ten hold approximately 7.3%. Sample: CD4+ or CD8+ T cells sorted from blood, taken in a trial of the OX40 agonist ivuxolimab. These receptors were taken from an adult with an advanced solid tumor such as melanoma, head and neck, liver or kidney cancer.

This clone was counted a few times. The chain recombines TRBV6-5 with TRBJ2-7; perhaps TRBD1 as D (6 bases). The V gene lost 6 bases and the J gene lost 5 bases, with 20 bases spanning the gap. Germline V CDR1 and CDR2: MNHEY, SVGAGI. The CDR3 consists of 15 residues. For the CDR3, the DNA is TGTGCCAGCAGCTCTAATCTGGGGGCAGTCGACGAGCAGTACTTC. Translation: CASSSNLGAVDEQYF.

The chain recombines TRBV9 with TRBJ2-3; D is possibly TRBD1 or TRBD2 (5 bases each). The ends were cut back, 0 bases at V and 5 bases at J, with 16 bases in the middle. In germline, CDR1 is SGDLS, CDR2 YYNGEE. The CDR3 runs to 16 residues. CDR3 sequence (DNA): TGTGCCAGCAGCGTAGCGGGACGAAGGCTTGTAGATACGCAGTATTTT. Translated: CASSVAGRRLVDTQYF.

This clone came up once. This chain connects TRBV6-1 to TRBJ2-3; 8 bases are shared with TRBD1. Trimming removed 4 bases from V and 2 bases from J; junction bases left unmatched: 8. Germline assignment: CDR1 MNHNS and CDR2 SASEGT. The CDR3 contains 16 residues. CDR3 sequence (DNA): TGTGCCAGCAGTGGAGTACAGGGGGTGGTCACAGATACGCAGTATTTT. Amino acid sequence: CASSGVQGVVTDTQYF.

This chain joins TRBV5-1 and TRBJ2-6; D remains ambiguous. Per germline, CDR1 SGHRS and CDR2 YFSETQ. The CDR3 is 14 residues long. V lost 6 bases and J lost 0, with 7 bases in between. This CDR3 reads CASKNVSGANVLTF. The CDR3 coding sequence is TGCGCCAGCAAAAATGTCTCTGGGGCCAACGTCCTGACTTTC.

This clone was counted once. This rearrangement joins TRBV18 to TRBJ2-1; D remains ambiguous. Trimming cost V 6 bases and J 8 bases, with 8 bases left between them. The CDR3 extends over 11 amino acids. The germline gives CDR1 KGHSH, CDR2 LQKENI. CDR3 loop: CASSLSDEQFF. The CDR3, as DNA: TGTGCCAGCTCTTTGTCGGATGAGCAGTTCTTC.

V is TRBV11-2 and J is TRBJ2-1, with 9 bases lining up with TRBD2. CDR1 is SGHAT and CDR2 is FQNNGV in the germline V gene. With 0 bases clipped from V and 8 bases from J, the junction kept 8 bases outside the gene matches. The length of the CDR3 is 16 residues. CDR3 DNA: TGTGCCAGCAGCTTAGAGTGGCTAGCGGGAAACTATGAGCAGTTCTTC. Translated, it gives CASSLEWLAGNYEQFF.

The chain links TRBV30 to TRBJ2-6; D is perhaps TRBD2 (5 bases). The CDR3 runs to 17 residues. With 5 bases removed from V and 0 bases from J, the gap between germline ends came to 17 bases. Germline CDR1 reads GTSNPN; CDR2 reads SVGIG (reference sequence). This CDR3 reads CAWRRGRTYSGANVLTF. The CDR3 DNA is TGTGCCTGGCGGAGAGGCAGGACTTACTCTGGGGCCAACGTCCTGACTTTC. The variable domain in full, completed from reference TRBV30 and TRBJ2-6, reads SQTIHQWPATLVQPVGSPLSLECTVEGTSNPNLYWYRQAAGRGLQLLFYSVGIGQISSEVPQNLSASRPQDRQFILSSKKLLLSDSGFYLCAWRRGRTYSGANVLTFGAGSRLTVL.

The chain couples TRBV27 to TRBJ1-2; 8 bases match TRBD1. Germline V gene data show CDR1 as MNHEY and CDR2 as SMNVEV (reference sequence). The CDR3 spans 13 residues. V gave up 4 bases and J gave up 6 bases; unmatched junction bases: 4. This chain's CDR3 is CASSSTGGNGYTF. CDR3 bases: TGTGCCAGCAGTTCTACAGGGGGGAATGGCTACACCTTC.

The V gene is TRBV4-1, the J gene TRBJ2-7; D is tentatively TRBD1 or TRBD2 (5 bases each). Trimming cost V 1 base and J 1 base, with 14 bases left between them. Germline V gene lookup returns CDR1 MGHRA and CDR2 YSYEKL. This CDR3 comprises 16 residues. The chain's CDR3 is CASSQGGSGRSYEQYF. As DNA, the CDR3 is TGCGCCAGCAGCCAAGGGGGGTCGGGACGGTCCTACGAGCAGTACTTC.

The chain combines TRBV28 with TRBJ1-1; D is uncertain. The germline V gene has CDR1 MDHEN and CDR2 SYDVKM. The CDR3 sequence is 13 residues long. Trimming removed 3 bases at V and 2 bases at J, with 7 bases between. For the CDR3, the DNA is TGTGCCAGCAGTTTTCCTACTAACACTGAAGCTTTCTTT. Translating gives CASSFPTNTEAFF.

The gene calls are TRBV7-6 and TRBJ2-5; D perhaps matches TRBD1 (5 bases). Germline V gene lookup returns CDR1 SGHVS and CDR2 FNYEAQ. V lost 5 bases and J lost 0, with 10 bases in between. This CDR3 contains 14 residues. The chain's CDR3 is CASSKRQNQETQYF. CDR3 nucleotides: TGTGCCAGCAGCAAGCGACAGAACCAAGAGACCCAGTACTTC.

J is TRBJ2-6 and V is TRBV19; TRBD2 agrees at 7 bases. Per germline, CDR1 LNHDA and CDR2 SQIVND (reference sequence). V was pared by 4 bases and J by 3 bases, with 12 bases of the junction left unmatched. The CDR3 runs to 18 residues. The CDR3 spells CASSNELGRRNGANVLTF. CDR3 DNA: TGTGCCAGTAGTAACGAGCTCGGGAGGAGGAATGGGGCCAACGTCCTGACTTTC.

The chain uses TRBV5-1 and TRBJ2-1, with D maybe TRBD2 (6 bases). CDR3 length: 13 residues. Trimming shortened V by 0 bases and J by 9 bases, and 10 bases separated the two germline ends. CDR1 is SGHRS, CDR2 YFSETQ, per germline. The CDR3 loop reads CASSLEWGGEQFF. In nucleotides, the CDR3 is TGCGCCAGCAGCTTGGAATGGGGAGGTGAGCAGTTCTTC. The full variable domain, completed using reference TRBV5-1 and TRBJ2-1, is KAGVTQTPRYLIKTRGQQVTLSCSPISGHRSVSWYQQTPGQGLQFLFEYFSETQRNKGNFPGRFSGRQFSNSRSEMNVSTLELGDSALYLCASSLEWGGEQFFGPGTRLTVL.

V is TRBV6-5 and J is TRBJ2-1, with D possibly matching TRBD2 (5 bases). CDR3 length: 13 residues. The germline V and J ends were trimmed by 7 bases and 8 bases, with 15 bases remaining between them. The germline V gene encodes CDR1 MNHEY and CDR2 SVGAGI. The CDR3 DNA reads TGTGCCAGCACTGGACTGTCGAGGTATGAGCAGTTCTTC. Residues: CASTGLSRYEQFF.

The chain joins TRBV7-2 to TRBJ2-7; maybe TRBD2 (6 bases). This CDR3 spans 15 amino acids. V was cut by 1 base and J by 1 base, with 11 bases left in between. Germline V gene sequence: CDR1 SGHTA, CDR2 FQGNSA. The CDR3 region has the DNA TGTGCCAGCAGCTTAGGTAATAGCGGATCCTACGAGCAGTACTTC. Translated, it gives CASSLGNSGSYEQYF.

In its sample, this clone was seen a few times. The V gene is TRBV7-9, the J gene TRBJ1-1; D is unclear. CDR1 and CDR2 (germline): SEHNR, FQNEAQ (reference sequence). The V end was cut by 3 bases, the J end by 1 base, with 9 bases between. This CDR3 comprises 14 residues. This CDR3 is CASSFSGANTEAFF. The CDR3 coding sequence is TGTGCCAGCAGCTTCTCCGGCGCGAACACTGAAGCTTTCTTT.